Listed below are T cell receptor beta chains from one sample, sequenced in a study of cytomegalovirus exposure and HLA in healthy donors. Data came from immunoSEQ multiplex PCR; TCRdb stores just in-frame clones and leaves some out. The data hold 120,000 or so clones, with about 81% observed a single time. Sequencing was performed on PBMCs. These TCRs come from a woman in her forties or fifties in good health and CMV-seropositive. CDR3s include the opening cysteine and the closing phenylalanine or tryptophan. D genes are given only for firm matches. The size entry is marked missing in some rows and otherwise reads once, few, many or a size class.

V gene	clone size	D gene	CDR3 protein
TRBV15	NA	NA	CATSRGPGGTEAFF
TRBV4-1	NA	NA	CASSQADWNTEAFF
TRBV5-1	NA	NA	CASSLDVGGYGYTF
TRBV7-8	NA	TRBD1	CASSFRQGNYGYTF
TRBV11-1	NA	NA	CASSLKQGYEQYF
TRBV29-1	once	NA	CSVHRASQETQYF
TRBV9	few	TRBD2	CASSVVAGGLETQYF
TRBV19	NA	NA	CASSAYRDTNQETQYF
TRBV2	once	NA	CASSEGGAMTEAFF
TRBV11-3	NA	NA	CASSWDWYNSPLHF
TRBV7-9	NA	NA	CASSFRRDSPLHF
TRBV5-1	few	NA	CASSQMGTYNEQYF
TRBV9	few	NA	CASSVVGGPGYGYTF
TRBV11-2	NA	TRBD1	CASSLQGGNTEAFF
TRBV9	NA	NA	CASSPGNYNEQFF
TRBV4-3	once	NA	CASSRFAGEPQHF
TRBV13	NA	TRBD2	CASSLWTSGGIKETQYF
TRBV5-1	NA	TRBD2	CASSSGLAGGGTGELFF
TRBV9	NA	NA	CASAASSADTQYF